A selection of T cell receptor beta chains follows, all from one sample in a study of CD4+ T cells in melanoma. Libraries were prepared by immunoSEQ multiplex PCR; TCRdb keeps only in-frame clonotypes and omits some of them. The data hold 20,000 to 25,000 clones, with roughly 78% observed a single time. The receptors were gathered from a human donor with melanoma. Each CDR3 is given with its conserved first and last residue. D genes are given only for firm matches. The size field is filled for only some rows; it gives once, few, many or a size class.

DNA,CDR3,J,V,size,D
TGTGCCTGCAAGCGGGGGCGAACCTACAATGAGCAGTTCTTC,CACKRGRTYNEQFF,TRBJ2-1,TRBV27,.,TRBD2
TGTGCCACGTCCCTTGAGACAGGTCTTGAAGCTTTCTTT,CATSLETGLEAFF,TRBJ1-1,TRBV18,.,.
TGCGCCAGTCGAGGGCCTGATGGCTACACCTTC,CASRGPDGYTF,TRBJ1-2,TRBV10-2,.,.
TGCGCCAGCAGCCAAGGGACAGGGGGCGCGTGGGAGACCCAGTACTTC,CASSQGTGGAWETQYF,TRBJ2-5,TRBV4-1,.,TRBD1
TGTGCCACCAGCATAGCATCTGGAAACACCATATATTTT,CATSIASGNTIYF,TRBJ1-3,TRBV15,.,.
TGTGCCAGCAGCCCCTATGGGACAGGGGATGAAAAACTGTTTTTT,CASSPYGTGDEKLFF,TRBJ1-4,TRBV5-8,.,TRBD1
TGTGCCAGCTCTTTCCACGGCGGGCGCCGGGGTGGGGAGCTGTTTTTT,CASSFHGGRRGGELFF,TRBJ2-2,TRBV18,.,.
TGTGCCATCAGTGAGTCGGGGGAAAAACTGTTTTTT,CAISESGEKLFF,TRBJ1-4,TRBV10-3,.,.
TGTGCCAGTAGTCCCCACCCCGGACTAGCGGGGGGCTATACCTCTGGGGCCAACGTCCTGACTTTC,CASSPHPGLAGGYTSGANVLTF,TRBJ2-6,TRBV19,.,TRBD2
TGTGCCAGCAGTTACGGTCGAAACTACGAGCAGTACTTC,CASSYGRNYEQYF,TRBJ2-7,TRBV6-5,.,.
TGTGCCAGCAGTTTCCGGCGGGAACAAAACACTGAAGCTTTCTTT,CASSFRREQNTEAFF,TRBJ1-1,TRBV27,.,.
TGTGCCAGCAGCCTTCGGGGTGGCTACACCTTC,CASSLRGGYTF,TRBJ1-2,TRBV9,.,.
TGTGCCAGCAGATCCGGGGGGGAGGGGGGATTTTCTCAGGGCTACACCTTC,CASRSGGEGGFSQGYTF,TRBJ1-2,TRBV21-1,once,.
TGCGCCAGCAGCTTGGTCGGGGTTCCTGGAAACACCATATATTTT,CASSLVGVPGNTIYF,TRBJ1-3,TRBV5-1,.,.
TGTGCCAGCAGCCGCGGGGGGGCCGGGGAGCTGTTTTTT,CASSRGGAGELFF,TRBJ2-2,TRBV4-2,.,TRBD2
TGTGCCACCCGAGGGGGGTGGGCAGATACGCAGTATTTT,CATRGGWADTQYF,TRBJ2-3,TRBV15,.,.
TGTGCCAGCAGCGTAGAAGGGGGCTCTGGAAACACCATATATTTT,CASSVEGGSGNTIYF,TRBJ1-3,TRBV9,.,.
TGTGCCAGCAGCTTAGTATCGGTCAGATCTTCGGGAGAGCAGTACTTC,CASSLVSVRSSGEQYF,TRBJ2-7,TRBV7-2,.,.
TGTGCCAGCAGCCTACTTCCGGCGGCTACTAACTATGGCTACACCTTC,CASSLLPAATNYGYTF,TRBJ1-2,TRBV6-6,.,.
TGCGCCAGCAGCTTGGGGGACTTATACAATGAGCAGTTCTTC,CASSLGDLYNEQFF,TRBJ2-1,TRBV5-1,few,.
TGTGCCAGCAGCTCCCGGACAGGGGAATTGGCTTTCTTT,CASSSRTGELAFF,TRBJ1-1,TRBV7-3,.,TRBD1
TGCGCCAGCAGCCCTCCGGGCTCAGATACGCAGTATTTT,CASSPPGSDTQYF,TRBJ2-3,TRBV5-1,.,.
TGTGCCAGCTCACCCGTAGGTGGGTGGGACACTGAAGCCTTCTTT,CASSPVGGWDTEAFF,TRBJ1-1,TRBV18,.,.
TGTGCCAGCAGCTTTACCCCCGAGGCCTACAATGAGCAGTTCTTC,CASSFTPEAYNEQFF,TRBJ2-1,TRBV5-6,.,.
TGTGCCAGCAGCTTAATCGGGACGAGCGGGGGGCTCACAGATACGCAGTATTTT,CASSLIGTSGGLTDTQYF,TRBJ2-3,TRBV7-2,.,TRBD2
TGTGCCACCGCCGGGACAGCCCTCGAAAAACTGTTTTTT,CATAGTALEKLFF,TRBJ1-4,TRBV6-1,.,TRBD1
TGTGCCAGCAGTTACGTCCCTGCCGCCGGTAGGCGCGAGCAGTACTTC,CASSYVPAAGRREQYF,TRBJ2-7,TRBV6-5,.,.
TGTGCCAGCAAGTTCCAGAATAATTCACCCCTCCACTTT,CASKFQNNSPLHF,TRBJ1-6,TRBV2,.,.
TGTGCCAGTAGTATCGGACTCACGAACACTGAAGCTTTCTTT,CASSIGLTNTEAFF,TRBJ1-1,TRBV19,few,.
TGTGCCACCTCATCCTCGGGGGAGACCCAGTACTTC,CATSSSGETQYF,TRBJ2-5,TRBV19,once,.
TGTGCCAGCATCCGACAGGGCGATTGTCTGAATTCACCCCTCCACTTT,CASIRQGDCLNSPLHF,TRBJ1-6,TRBV11-3,.,TRBD1
TGTGCCAGCAGCAAAACACCGAACACTGAAGCTTTCTTT,CASSKTPNTEAFF,TRBJ1-1,TRBV6-1,once,.
TGTGCCAGCTCACCCCCCAGGGGGACCTTCTACGAGCAGTATTTC,CASSPPRGTFYEQYF,TRBJ2-7,TRBV18,once,TRBD1
TGTGCCAGCAGTGACAGGGGGGCAGAGACTGAAGCTTTCTTT,CASSDRGAETEAFF,TRBJ1-1,TRBV6-1,.,TRBD1
TGTGCCAGCAGCTTAGATAGCAATGAGCAGTTCTTC,CASSLDSNEQFF,TRBJ2-1,TRBV11-3,few,.
TGTGCCAGCGTTGAAATAGGAGGCACCGGGGAGCTGTTTTTT,CASVEIGGTGELFF,TRBJ2-2,TRBV6-5,.,.
TGTGCCAGCAGCTTAGGAGACAGGGAAGGTGGCTACACCTTC,CASSLGDREGGYTF,TRBJ1-2,TRBV7-9,.,TRBD1
TGCGCCAGCGGCCCGGACAGGTCCTCTTTTAAGGATTTT,CASGPDRSSFKDF,TRBJ2-2,TRBV10-2,medium-sized,TRBD1
TGTGCCAGCAGTGAGGAACCTCCCTACCGGTCCTACGAGCAGTACTTC,CASSEEPPYRSYEQYF,TRBJ2-7,TRBV6-1,few,.
TGTGCCAGCTCACCCCCGGGTACTCCAATCTACGAGCAGTACTTC,CASSPPGTPIYEQYF,TRBJ2-7,TRBV18,few,.
TGTGCCACCAACCAGCTCCCGGGGACAGGGTGGGGTTATGAAAAACTGTTTTTT,CATNQLPGTGWGYEKLFF,TRBJ1-4,TRBV15,.,TRBD1
TGTGCCACCAGCGGCCCAGACAGTAATGAAAAACTGTTTTTT,CATSGPDSNEKLFF,TRBJ1-4,TRBV15,.,.
TGTGCCAGCAGCGGGACAGGGGGTCTCGAGTATGGCTACACCTTC,CASSGTGGLEYGYTF,TRBJ1-2,TRBV7-9,.,TRBD1
TGTGCCGGCAGCTTCGGACTCCTCCAAGAGACCCAGTACTTC,CAGSFGLLQETQYF,TRBJ2-5,TRBV11-1,.,.
TGTGCCAGCTCACCACGGTCGAGTCGTATTAACACCGGGGAGCTGTTTTTT,CASSPRSSRINTGELFF,TRBJ2-2,TRBV18,.,.
TGTGCCTGGTCATCCGGACAGGGCGCGAACACCGGGGAGCTGTTTTTT,CAWSSGQGANTGELFF,TRBJ2-2,TRBV30,once,TRBD1
TGTGCCAGCAGCCCTGGGGCAGCTCCTGGGACTTTCTTT,CASSPGAAPGTFF,TRBJ1-1,TRBV11-1,.,.
TGTGCCAGTAGTACCGGGACAATCTACGAGCAGTACTTC,CASSTGTIYEQYF,TRBJ2-7,TRBV19,.,.
TGTGCCAGCAGCTTGGTATCGGGGGGAACCTACGAGCAGTACTTC,CASSLVSGGTYEQYF,TRBJ2-7,TRBV5-4,few,TRBD2
TGTGCCAGTAGTATCTCCGCATGGGCCTATGGCTACACCTTC,CASSISAWAYGYTF,TRBJ1-2,TRBV19,.,.
TGTGCCAGCAGCGGGGGATACAACTTTAATTCACCCCTCCACTTT,CASSGGYNFNSPLHF,TRBJ1-6,TRBV9,.,.
TGTGCCAGCAGTGAATTGGCGGGAGATACGCAGTATTTT,CASSELAGDTQYF,TRBJ2-3,TRBV6-1,few,.
TGTGCCAGCAGTCGGACAGTCGGCGGCTATGGCTACACCTTC,CASSRTVGGYGYTF,TRBJ1-2,TRBV6-5,once,.
TGTGCCAGCAGCTTGGGGGGTGATGGAAAACTGTTTTTT,CASSLGGDGKLFF,TRBJ1-4,TRBV5-4,.,.
TGTGCCAGCCGTGAATCGGACAGGGGGCTCTATGGCTACACCTTC,CASRESDRGLYGYTF,TRBJ1-2,TRBV2,.,TRBD1
TGTGCCAGCAGCTTGCAGGGCAGGGATCAGTTCTTC,CASSLQGRDQFF,TRBJ2-1,TRBV5-6,.,.
TGTGCCACCGACAACGGGGGGCAGTTCTTC,CATDNGGQFF,TRBJ2-1,TRBV2,few,.